The sequence of this T cell receptor (beta chain) was determined in a study of T cell responses to AZD1222 COVID-19 vaccine. General observations from the study: Receipt of two AZD1222 doses was followed by a rise in Spike-specific TCR breadth and depth. Of spike-specific TCRs, nearly half reportedly target regions left unmutated in variants.

Libraries were prepared by immunoSEQ multiplex PCR; TCRdb keeps only in-frame clonotypes and omits some of them. The repertoire holds about 120,000 clones, over 90% seen once, with about 3.1% in the top ten. Worth noting for this clone: The antigen remains unidentified.

Germline CDR1 is KGHSH and CDR2 is LQKENI. The CDR3 runs to 15 residues. V was trimmed by 4 bases and J by 14 bases, leaving 21 bases between them. This chain joins TRBV18 and TRBJ1-6; possible D gene TRBD1, 6 bases. This sequence was found in an adult who received the AZD1222 COVID-19 vaccine. The sequencing used peripheral blood, collected 28 days after the second AZD1222 dose. The CDR3 is CASSHDGRTAPSLHF. The CDR3 DNA follows: TGTGCCAGCTCACATGACGGCCGGACAGCCCCGTCCCTCCACTTT.